The table lists the clone carrying this T cell receptor (beta chain) with a few counts. The antigen is undetermined. Treatment denoted: roughly nine-day PBMC culture with coronavirus spike peptide pools or control peptides (ViraFEST assay). Spanning March to December 2020, the positive PCR dates came before US Alpha, Beta and Delta variants. This entry comes from a study of vaccination and CD4 T cells after COVID-19. Germline CDR1 and CDR2: SEHNR and FQNEAQ (reference sequence). The length of the CDR3 is 15 residues. Trimming removed 5 bases from V and 5 bases from J; junction bases left unmatched: 8. Sequence data for DNA of cultured CD4+ T cells were generated by the Oncomine TCR Beta short-read assay. TCRdb passed the PCR reads through MiXCR, listing each CDR3 protein once. The sample lists about 2,600 distinct CDR3 sequences; under 35% were seen once.

The source is a human donor who had recovered from COVID-19. The V and J genes are TRBV7-9 and TRBJ2-5; TRBD1 matches at 10 bases. Sequencing was performed on CD4+ T cells from blood, cultured in vitro. The CDR3 sequence: CASSRDRGSLETQYF. The CDR3 bases are TGTGCCAGCAGCCGGGACAGGGGATCACTGGAGACCCAGTACTTC.